This T cell receptor (beta chain) was sequenced during a study of T cell responses to AZD1222 COVID-19 vaccine. Study-wide findings and caveats: Receipt of two AZD1222 doses was followed by a rise in Spike-specific TCR breadth and depth. Unmutated variant regions are reportedly targeted by nearly half of spike-specific TCRs.

The CDR3 contains 15 residues. Germline-derived CDR1 and CDR2 are MNHEY and SVGAGI. V dropped 4 bases and J dropped 8 bases, with 17 bases sitting between them. Clones were read by immunoSEQ multiplex PCR, and TCRdb kept only the in-frame ones, dropping some. The repertoire holds 120,000 to 150,000 clones, with around nine tenths as singletons. Details on this clone: No antigen is known for it.

The receptor was isolated from an adult who received the AZD1222 COVID-19 vaccine. The rearrangement uses TRBV6-5 and TRBJ1-4, with D unresolved. Sequencing was performed on peripheral blood, taken 28 days after the second AZD1222 dose. The CDR3 protein is CASSFRPAKKEKLFF. The CDR3 bases are TGTGCCAGCAGTTTCCGACCGGCGAAGAAAGAAAAACTGTTTTTT.